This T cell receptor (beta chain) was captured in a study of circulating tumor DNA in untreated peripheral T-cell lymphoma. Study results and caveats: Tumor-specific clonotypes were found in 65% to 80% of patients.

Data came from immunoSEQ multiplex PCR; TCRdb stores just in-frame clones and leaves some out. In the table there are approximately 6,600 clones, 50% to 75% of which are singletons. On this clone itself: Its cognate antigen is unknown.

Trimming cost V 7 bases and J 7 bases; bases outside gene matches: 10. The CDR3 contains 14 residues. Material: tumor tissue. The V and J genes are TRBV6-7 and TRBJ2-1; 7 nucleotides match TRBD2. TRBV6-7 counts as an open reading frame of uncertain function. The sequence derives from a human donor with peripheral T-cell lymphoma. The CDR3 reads CASNEAGTMNEQFF. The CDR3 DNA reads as TGTGCCAGCAACGAAGCGGGAACAATGAATGAGCAGTTCTTC.